These 17 T cell receptor beta chains came from one sample sequenced in a study of cytomegalovirus exposure and HLA in healthy donors. The PCR employed 60 Vbeta primers together with 13 Jbeta primers. Profiling relied on immunoSEQ multiplex PCR, and the TCRdb table lists in-frame clones only, not all of them. Reported are around 100,000 clones; the ten largest clones contain about 0.58%. The sample consisted of PBMCs. The source of these receptors is a man aged 45-65 years in good health and CMV-seronegative.

This sequence joins TRBV29-1 and TRBJ2-7; 7 bases fit TRBD1. The V segment lost 6 bases and the J segment 3 bases; nucleotides outside the gene matches: 11. The CDR3 totals 14 residues. Germline CDR1 reads SQVTM; CDR2 reads ANQGSEA. CDR3 region: CSVRFRDRYYEQYF. CDR3 nucleotides: TGCAGCGTCCGATTCCGGGACAGATACTACGAGCAGTACTTC.

The rearrangement uses TRBV5-1 and TRBJ1-2, with D maybe TRBD1 (6 bases). V shed 8 bases and J shed 8 bases, with 19 bases lying between them. The CDR3 loop spans 13 amino acids. CDR1 and CDR2 (germline): SGHRS, YFSETQ. DNA for the CDR3: TGCGCCAGTGACAGGAAAAACTATGAGGGCTACACCTTC. It is translated as CASDRKNYEGYTF.

The V gene is TRBV7-9, the J gene TRBJ1-1; 7 nucleotides agree with TRBD1. The CDR3 spans 14 residues. From germline, CDR1 is SEHNR and CDR2 FQNEAQ (reference sequence). Germline trimming cut 3 bases from V and 1 base from J; bases unmatched to any gene: 2. In nucleotides, the CDR3 is TGTGCCAGCAGCTTCGGACAGGCGAACACTGAAGCTTTCTTT. As protein: CASSFGQANTEAFF.

This chain joins TRBV5-4 and TRBJ2-3, with 8 bases lining up with TRBD2. V shed 0 bases, J shed 8 bases, and the junction held 11 bases outside the gene matches. The germline gives CDR1 SGHNT, CDR2 YYREEE (reference sequence). The CDR3 is 16 amino acids. CDR3: CASSLVAGGPSRTQYF. The CDR3 DNA reads TGTGCCAGCAGCTTGGTTGCGGGGGGCCCATCCCGTACGCAGTATTTT.

V usage is TRBV2 and J usage is TRBJ2-7; 7 bases are shared with TRBD1. The CDR3 runs 12 residues. The junction had 5 bases not matched to a gene; V was cut back by 6 bases and J by 6 bases. Germline loops: CDR1 SNHLY, CDR2 FYNNEI. The CDR3 protein is CASSPQGREQYF. CDR3 nucleotide sequence: TGTGCCAGCAGCCCACAGGGGCGCGAGCAGTACTTC.

As concerns this clone: A read error may produce the germline difference seen at one junction end. CDR3 loop: CASGQLGGEGGYTF. CDR3 in DNA: TGCGCCAGCGGCCAACTTGGGGGGGAGGGGGGCTACACCTTC. The chain uses TRBV4-3 and TRBJ1-2, with D possibly TRBD1 on 5 matching bases. CDR3 length equals 14 residues. The germline gives CDR1 LGHNA, CDR2 YSLEER.

This chain uses TRBV5-6 with TRBJ1-1, with 9 positions matching TRBD1. V was pared by 4 bases and J by 5 bases, with 9 bases of the junction left unmatched. CDR1 SGHDT and CDR2 YYEEEE come from the germline V gene. CDR3 length equals 15 residues. The CDR3 loop is CASSRGQGRRTEAFF. The CDR3 bases are TGTGCCAGCAGCAGGGGACAGGGCCGAAGGACTGAAGCTTTCTTT.

This chain joins TRBV18 and TRBJ2-1, with 8 bases that match TRBD2. Trimming took 3 bases from V and 6 from J; bases not matched to a gene: 4. Germline V gene sequence: CDR1 KGHSH, CDR2 LQKENI. The CDR3 is made up of 14 amino acids. Here the CDR3 reads CASSPAGGGNEQFF. CDR3 nucleotides: TGTGCCAGCTCACCGGCCGGGGGGGGCAATGAGCAGTTCTTC.

The chain uses TRBV11-3 and TRBJ2-1, with TRBD1 matching over 11 bases. Germline assignment: CDR1 SGHNT and CDR2 YENEEA. The CDR3 has 15 amino acids. V lost 1 base, J lost 7 bases, and 3 bases stayed unmatched. The CDR3, as DNA: TGTGCCAGCAGCTTAGGGACAGGGGGCATAAATGAGCAGTTCTTC. It is translated as CASSLGTGGINEQFF.

This chain's CDR3 is CASSSPGTSGANVLTF. CDR3 nucleotide sequence: TGTGCCAGCAGCTCCCCGGGTACGAGTGGGGCCAACGTCCTGACTTTC. V gene TRBV13 combines with J gene TRBJ2-6; D not certain. CDR3 size: 16 residues. Germline CDR1 PRHDT, CDR2 FYEKMQ (reference sequence). Trimming cost V 4 bases and J 3 bases, with 13 bases left between them.

V usage is TRBV19 and J usage is TRBJ1-2; unclear D gene. The germline gives CDR1 LNHDA, CDR2 SQIVND (reference sequence). This CDR3 is 12 amino acids long. V gave up 6 bases and J gave up 6 bases, with 11 bases separating them. The CDR3 region has the DNA TGTGCCAGTAGGAATACTAAGGATGGCTACACCTTC. This translates into CASRNTKDGYTF.

The chain carries TRBV7-9 and TRBJ2-6, with D possibly being TRBD1 (5 bases). Germline CDR1 and CDR2: SEHNR and FQNEAQ (reference sequence). V dropped 7 bases and J dropped 0 bases, with 16 bases sitting between them. The CDR3 runs 17 residues. The CDR3 DNA reads TGTGCCAGCAACCCACAGGCCGCGAGCTCTGGGGCCAACGTCCTGACTTTC. Its protein product is CASNPQAASSGANVLTF.

The CDR3 region has the DNA TGCGCCAGCAGCCCGACTAGTTACCCTCGGAATGAGCAGTTCTTC. This sequence encodes CASSPTSYPRNEQFF. The rearrangement uses TRBV4-3 and TRBJ2-1; weak D call: TRBD2 (6 bases). Trimming stripped 4 bases from V and 7 bases from J, with 17 bases between. Germline CDR1 and CDR2: LGHNA and YSLEER. The CDR3 length is 15 residues.

This rearrangement joins TRBV11-2 to TRBJ1-1; perhaps TRBD1 as D (6 bases). The ends were cut back, 6 bases at V and 6 bases at J, with 14 bases in the middle. This CDR3 spans 13 amino acids. The germline CDR1 and CDR2 sequences are SGHAT and FQNNGV. CDR3 nucleotide sequence: TGTGCCAGCAGACCAACAGGGAGTCCTGAAGCTTTCTTT. It yields the protein CASRPTGSPEAFF.

The V and J genes are TRBV5-1 and TRBJ2-1; D gene unclear. Germline assignment: CDR1 SGHRS and CDR2 YFSETQ. The CDR3 spans 16 residues. V was trimmed by 0 bases and J by 0 bases, leaving 10 bases between them. As DNA, the CDR3 is TGCGCCAGCAGCTTGGCTGGGCTCTTCTCCTACAATGAGCAGTTCTTC. Translating it yields CASSLAGLFSYNEQFF.

V is TRBV29-1 and J is TRBJ1-3, with a tentative D call TRBD1 (6 bases). The CDR3 extends over 13 amino acids. Germline values: CDR1 SQVTM, CDR2 ANQGSEA. Trimming left V 0 bases short and J 7 bases short, with 10 bases between. The CDR3 bases are TGCAGCGTTGAAGAGGGCAGGGGCAACACCATATATTTT. This translates into CSVEEGRGNTIYF.

The chain joins TRBV19 to TRBJ2-7; TRBD2 aligns across 8 bases. Germline-derived CDR1 and CDR2 are LNHDA and SQIVND (reference sequence). With V trimmed by 6 bases and J by 4 bases, 5 bases remained unmatched. The CDR3 spans 13 residues. CDR3 amino acids: CASRGAGVYEQYF. DNA of the CDR3: TGTGCCAGTAGGGGAGCGGGAGTATACGAGCAGTACTTC. Variable domain in full (rest from reference TRBV19 and TRBJ2-7): DGGITQSPKYLFRKEGQNVTLSCEQNLNHDAMYWYRQDPGQGLRLIYYSQIVNDFQKGDIAEGYSVSREKKESFPLTVTSAQKNPTAFYLCASRGAGVYEQYFGPGTRLTVT.